This TCR beta chain comes out of a study of identical twins. This clonotype was recorded a few times. Its antigen is not identified. Study-wide findings and caveats: Insertions were fewer in abundant cord blood beta clonotypes, whereas memory repertoires showed none of this pattern. Part of the zero-insertion signal could reflect confounding by invariant MAIT and iNKT cells. Conclusions were drawn cross-sectionally by statistical analysis, without following the same donors.

CDR3 length: 13 residues. V was pared by 4 bases and J by 1 base, with 8 bases between. Germline values: CDR1 SGHRS, CDR2 YFSETQ. It was template switching that added a universal primer site, and there were unique molecular identifiers on the cDNA. TCRdb redid the calling of the 5' RACE reads with MiXCR, one entry per CDR3 protein. The sample has some 500,000 distinct CDR3 sequences, approximately 15% seen once. This sample was shared with a second study, whose subject was yellow fever vaccine responses in identical twins.

V usage is TRBV5-1 and J usage is TRBJ2-5; D ambiguous. Sequenced sample: CD4+ T cells sorted from blood. The sequence derives from a woman aged 18 to 35 in good health. This CDR3 reads CASSKDLQETQYF. CDR3 in DNA: TGCGCCAGCAGCAAGGACCTCCAAGAGACCCAGTACTTC.